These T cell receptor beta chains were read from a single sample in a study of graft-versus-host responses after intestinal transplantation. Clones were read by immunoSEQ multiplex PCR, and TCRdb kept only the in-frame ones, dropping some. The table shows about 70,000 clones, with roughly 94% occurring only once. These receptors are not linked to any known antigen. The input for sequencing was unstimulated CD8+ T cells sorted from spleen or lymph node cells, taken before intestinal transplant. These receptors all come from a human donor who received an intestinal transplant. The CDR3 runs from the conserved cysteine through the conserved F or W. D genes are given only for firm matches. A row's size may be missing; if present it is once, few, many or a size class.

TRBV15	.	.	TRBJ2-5	CATSSLRGTQETQYF	TGTGCCACCAGCAGCCTCAGGGGAACCCAAGAGACCCAGTACTTC
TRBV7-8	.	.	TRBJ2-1	CASTPTGGTTYNEQFF	TGTGCCAGCACACCCACAGGCGGGACCACCTACAATGAGCAGTTCTTC
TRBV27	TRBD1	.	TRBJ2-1	CASSAYRGPYNEQFF	TGTGCCAGCAGTGCATACAGGGGTCCCTACAATGAGCAGTTCTTC
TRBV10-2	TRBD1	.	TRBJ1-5	CASSESGTVSQPQHF	TGCGCCAGCAGTGAGTCAGGGACAGTCAGTCAGCCCCAGCATTTT
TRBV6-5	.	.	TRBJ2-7	CASSYGRAYEQYF	TGTGCCAGCAGTTACGGGCGGGCCTACGAGCAGTACTTC
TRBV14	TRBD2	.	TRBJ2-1	CASSPLLAGGYNEQFF	TGTGCCAGCAGCCCTCTACTAGCGGGAGGATACAATGAGCAGTTCTTC
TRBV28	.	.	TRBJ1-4	CASSTGRINEKLFF	TGTGCCAGCAGCACTGGACGGATCAATGAAAAACTGTTTTTT
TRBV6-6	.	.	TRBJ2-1	CASKFEDKQFF	TGTGCCAGCAAGTTCGAGGACAAGCAGTTCTTC
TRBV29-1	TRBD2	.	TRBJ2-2	CSVVEAGANTGELFF	TGCAGCGTTGTGGAGGCGGGGGCGAACACCGGGGAGCTGTTTTTT
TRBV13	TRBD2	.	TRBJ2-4	CASSPNPTSGIGGDIQYF	TGTGCCAGCAGCCCGAACCCGACTAGCGGGATCGGTGGGGACATTCAGTACTTC
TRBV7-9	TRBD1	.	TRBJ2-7	CASSFRTGFEQYF	TGTGCCAGCAGCTTCCGGACAGGGTTCGAGCAGTACTTC
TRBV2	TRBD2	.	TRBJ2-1	CASTPSLSGRDEQFF	TGTGCCAGCACACCTAGCTTGAGCGGGAGGGATGAGCAGTTCTTC
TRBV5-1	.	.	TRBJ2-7	CASSLRRGSSYEQYF	TGCGCCAGCAGCTTGAGGCGGGGCTCCTCCTACGAGCAGTACTTC
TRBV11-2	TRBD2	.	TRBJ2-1	CASSSITAGGPVFGQFF	TGTGCCAGCAGCTCGATCACAGCGGGAGGGCCGGTTTTTGGGCAGTTCTTC
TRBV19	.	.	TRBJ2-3	CASSLPRRTTTDTQYF	TGTGCCAGTAGTCTCCCCAGGAGGACTACAACAGATACGCAGTATTTT
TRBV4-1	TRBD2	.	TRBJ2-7	CASSHLTSGRPRFYEQYF	TGCGCCAGCAGCCATTTGACTAGCGGGAGACCTAGATTTTACGAGCAGTACTTC
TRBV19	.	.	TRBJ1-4	CASSIGGRGGTNEKLFF	TGTGCCAGTAGTATAGGGGGTAGAGGCGGGACTAATGAAAAACTGTTTTTT
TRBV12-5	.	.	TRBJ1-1	CASGFGENTEAFF	TGTGCTAGTGGTTTCGGGGAAAACACTGAAGCTTTCTTT
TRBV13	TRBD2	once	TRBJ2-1	CASSSRLAGGPGEQFF	TGTGCCAGCAGCTCCCGACTAGCGGGAGGGCCAGGTGAGCAGTTCTTC
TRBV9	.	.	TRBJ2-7	CASSVGWQDLPYEQYF	TGTGCCAGCAGCGTAGGCTGGCAAGACTTACCCTACGAGCAGTACTTC
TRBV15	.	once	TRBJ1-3	CATSRTGNSGNTIYF	TGTGCCACCAGCAGGACCGGAAACTCTGGAAACACCATATATTTT
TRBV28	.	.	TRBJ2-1	CASSPQVGHNNEQFF	TGTGCCAGCAGTCCCCAAGTGGGACATAACAATGAGCAGTTCTTC
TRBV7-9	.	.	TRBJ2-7	CASSFGFSADRSSYEQYF	TGTGCCAGCAGCTTTGGCTTTTCGGCAGATCGGAGCTCCTACGAGCAGTACTTC
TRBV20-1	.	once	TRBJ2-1	CSALMLNEQFF	TGCAGTGCCCTTATGCTCAATGAGCAGTTCTTC
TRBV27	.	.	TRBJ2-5	CASSLFGGRTQYF	TGTGCCAGCAGTTTATTTGGGGGGAGGACCCAGTACTTC
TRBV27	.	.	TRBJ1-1	CASSSAGNTEAFF	TGTGCCAGCAGTTCTGCAGGAAACACTGAAGCTTTCTTT
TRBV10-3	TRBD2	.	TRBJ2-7	CAISERLAGVSHEQYF	TGTGCCATCAGTGAGAGACTAGCGGGAGTTTCCCACGAGCAGTACTTC